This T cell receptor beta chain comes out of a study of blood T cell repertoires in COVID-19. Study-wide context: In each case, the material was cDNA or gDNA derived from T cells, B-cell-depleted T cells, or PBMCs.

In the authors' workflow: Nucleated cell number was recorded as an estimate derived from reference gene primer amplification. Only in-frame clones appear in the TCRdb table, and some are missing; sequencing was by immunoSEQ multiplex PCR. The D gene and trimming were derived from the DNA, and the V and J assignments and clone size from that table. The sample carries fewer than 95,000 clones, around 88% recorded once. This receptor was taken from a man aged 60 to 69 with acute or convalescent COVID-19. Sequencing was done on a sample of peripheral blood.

The CDR3 DNA is TGTGCCAGCAGTTCTGGGACAGGGGGGAGAGAGCAGCCCCAGCATTTT. It encodes CASSSGTGGREQPQHF. V and J are TRBV6-5 and TRBJ1-5, with 11 bases fitting TRBD1. CDR1 and CDR2 (germline): MNHEY, SVGAGI. Trimming at V came to 4 bases and at J to 7 bases, leaving 9 bases not matched to a gene. The CDR3 sequence is 16 residues long.